This T cell receptor beta chain was captured in a study of blood T cell repertoires in COVID-19. Study summary: Collection of acute and convalescent COVID-19 samples took place in the United States, Italy and Spain. Sources were T cells, B-cell-depleted T cells, or PBMCs; the material itself was cDNA or gDNA.

Original processing methods: Nucleated cell counts were estimated from reference gene primer amplification. The method was immunoSEQ multiplex PCR; TCRdb's version includes in-frame clones alone and lacks a portion of them. The V and J calls and the clone size are those of that table, but D and trimming were determined from the DNA. The table shows roughly 120,000 clones, with approximately 81% occurring only once. The CDR3 extends over 15 amino acids. Trimming took 3 bases from V and 7 from J; bases not matched to a gene: 5. Germline assignment: CDR1 MGHDK and CDR2 SYGVNS. This chain links TRBV25-1 with TRBJ1-6, with 8 positions matching TRBD1. Sequencing was done on a sample of peripheral blood. The TCR comes from an elderly woman with acute or convalescent COVID-19. The CDR3 DNA reads as TGTGCCAGCAGTGACTGGCGACAGGGGAATTCACCCCTCCACTTT. This gives the protein CASSDWRQGNSPLHF.